Each of the 9 T cell receptor beta chains below was sequenced from the same sample in a study of shared clonotypes between healthy human individuals. Data came from immunoSEQ multiplex PCR; TCRdb stores just in-frame clones and leaves some out. The sample lists around 550,000 clones, 95% occurring once. CD45RO-negative, CCR7-positively selected cells formed the naive CD8 fraction, excluding terminally differentiated effector memory CD45RA+ cells. Sequencing used naive CD8+ T cells sorted from blood. The source of these receptors is a woman aged 25 to 39 in good health.

For this clone: The same CDR3 arises from other DNA sequences in this sample as well. The V and J genes are TRBV5-6 and TRBJ2-7, with a weak D call TRBD2 (6 bases). Germline lookup yields CDR1 SGHDT and CDR2 YYEEEE. The CDR3 consists of 14 residues. Between the trimmed V and J ends, which lost 7 bases and 2 bases, there was a span of 16 bases. CDR3 nucleotides: TGTGCCAGCTCCCCTGGGACGGGGGCCTACGAGCAGTACTTC. Its protein product is CASSPGTGAYEQYF.

This chain connects TRBV5-6 to TRBJ1-5, with D possibly being TRBD1 (5 bases). The V gene's germline CDR1 is SGHDT and CDR2 YYEEEE. This CDR3 has 12 residues. With 0 bases removed from V and 7 bases from J, the gap between germline ends came to 5 bases. The CDR3 region is CASSLEGQPQHF. CDR3 bases: TGTGCCAGCAGCTTGGAGGGGCAGCCCCAGCATTTT.

The chain has TRBV27 and TRBJ1-4; the D is unclear. V was cut by 6 bases and J by 4 bases, with 15 bases left in between. The CDR3 sequence is 15 residues long. Germline V gene lookup returns CDR1 MNHEY and CDR2 SMNVEV (reference sequence). The chain's CDR3 is CASRGLAGHNEKLFF. CDR3 DNA: TGTGCCAGCAGGGGGTTAGCAGGCCATAATGAAAAACTGTTTTTT.

The chain links TRBV14 to TRBJ2-7; TRBD1 matches at 11 bases. The CDR3 loop spans 15 amino acids. The ends lost 3 bases at V and 3 bases at J; junction bases unmatched: 4. Per the germline V gene, CDR1 is SGHDN and CDR2 is FVKESK. The CDR3 reads CASSQGTGGHYEQYF. The CDR3, as DNA: TGTGCCAGCAGCCAGGGGACAGGGGGTCACTACGAGCAGTACTTC.

This chain joins TRBV7-9 and TRBJ1-1, with D unclear. The CDR3 spans 13 residues. The germline V and J ends were trimmed by 4 bases and 7 bases, with 13 bases remaining between them. Germline loops: CDR1 SEHNR, CDR2 FQNEAQ (reference sequence). CDR3 loop: CASSSPLNGEAFF. CDR3 sequence (DNA): TGTGCCAGCAGCTCCCCATTAAACGGTGAAGCTTTCTTT.

V and J are TRBV11-2 and TRBJ2-1; D unclear. The germline V and J ends were trimmed by 2 bases and 6 bases, with 11 bases remaining between them. Germline V gene lookup returns CDR1 SGHAT and CDR2 FQNNGV. The CDR3 consists of 14 residues. The CDR3 nucleotides are TGTGCCAGCAGCTTATCTGACCTGAGCAATGAGCAGTTCTTC. Encoded protein: CASSLSDLSNEQFF. Variable domain in full (rest from reference TRBV11-2 and TRBJ2-1): EAGVAQSPRYKIIEKRQSVAFWCNPISGHATLYWYQQILGQGPKLLIQFQNNGVVDDSQLPKDRFSAERLKGVDSTLKIQPAKLEDSAVYLCASSLSDLSNEQFFGPGTRLTVL.

J is TRBJ2-1 and V is TRBV4-1; maybe TRBD1 (6 bases). V was clipped by 0 bases and J by 5 bases, with 11 bases between them. CDR1 is MGHRA and CDR2 is YSYEKL in the germline V gene. The CDR3 extends over 15 amino acids. The CDR3 protein is CASSQELRTDNEQFF. CDR3 bases: TGCGCCAGCAGCCAAGAGCTGAGGACAGACAATGAGCAGTTCTTC.

V gene TRBV15 combines with J gene TRBJ2-1; no definite D call. Trimming pared 5 bases from V and 4 bases from J, leaving 15 bases between. The CDR3 length is 15 residues. Per the germline V gene, CDR1 is LNHNV and CDR2 is YYDKDF (reference sequence). The CDR3: CATSPISYVYNEQFF. Here the CDR3 DNA reads TGTGCCACCAGCCCGATCTCTTACGTGTACAATGAGCAGTTCTTC.

The chain has TRBV7-9 and TRBJ1-3; maybe TRBD1 (6 bases). The germline gives CDR1 SEHNR, CDR2 FQNEAQ (reference sequence). V was cut by 3 bases and J by 0 bases, with 12 bases left in between. This CDR3 region has 16 residues. The DNA of the CDR3 is TGTGCCAGCAGCTTTGGACAGCTGTTCTCTGGAAACACCATATATTTT. The encoded protein is CASSFGQLFSGNTIYF.